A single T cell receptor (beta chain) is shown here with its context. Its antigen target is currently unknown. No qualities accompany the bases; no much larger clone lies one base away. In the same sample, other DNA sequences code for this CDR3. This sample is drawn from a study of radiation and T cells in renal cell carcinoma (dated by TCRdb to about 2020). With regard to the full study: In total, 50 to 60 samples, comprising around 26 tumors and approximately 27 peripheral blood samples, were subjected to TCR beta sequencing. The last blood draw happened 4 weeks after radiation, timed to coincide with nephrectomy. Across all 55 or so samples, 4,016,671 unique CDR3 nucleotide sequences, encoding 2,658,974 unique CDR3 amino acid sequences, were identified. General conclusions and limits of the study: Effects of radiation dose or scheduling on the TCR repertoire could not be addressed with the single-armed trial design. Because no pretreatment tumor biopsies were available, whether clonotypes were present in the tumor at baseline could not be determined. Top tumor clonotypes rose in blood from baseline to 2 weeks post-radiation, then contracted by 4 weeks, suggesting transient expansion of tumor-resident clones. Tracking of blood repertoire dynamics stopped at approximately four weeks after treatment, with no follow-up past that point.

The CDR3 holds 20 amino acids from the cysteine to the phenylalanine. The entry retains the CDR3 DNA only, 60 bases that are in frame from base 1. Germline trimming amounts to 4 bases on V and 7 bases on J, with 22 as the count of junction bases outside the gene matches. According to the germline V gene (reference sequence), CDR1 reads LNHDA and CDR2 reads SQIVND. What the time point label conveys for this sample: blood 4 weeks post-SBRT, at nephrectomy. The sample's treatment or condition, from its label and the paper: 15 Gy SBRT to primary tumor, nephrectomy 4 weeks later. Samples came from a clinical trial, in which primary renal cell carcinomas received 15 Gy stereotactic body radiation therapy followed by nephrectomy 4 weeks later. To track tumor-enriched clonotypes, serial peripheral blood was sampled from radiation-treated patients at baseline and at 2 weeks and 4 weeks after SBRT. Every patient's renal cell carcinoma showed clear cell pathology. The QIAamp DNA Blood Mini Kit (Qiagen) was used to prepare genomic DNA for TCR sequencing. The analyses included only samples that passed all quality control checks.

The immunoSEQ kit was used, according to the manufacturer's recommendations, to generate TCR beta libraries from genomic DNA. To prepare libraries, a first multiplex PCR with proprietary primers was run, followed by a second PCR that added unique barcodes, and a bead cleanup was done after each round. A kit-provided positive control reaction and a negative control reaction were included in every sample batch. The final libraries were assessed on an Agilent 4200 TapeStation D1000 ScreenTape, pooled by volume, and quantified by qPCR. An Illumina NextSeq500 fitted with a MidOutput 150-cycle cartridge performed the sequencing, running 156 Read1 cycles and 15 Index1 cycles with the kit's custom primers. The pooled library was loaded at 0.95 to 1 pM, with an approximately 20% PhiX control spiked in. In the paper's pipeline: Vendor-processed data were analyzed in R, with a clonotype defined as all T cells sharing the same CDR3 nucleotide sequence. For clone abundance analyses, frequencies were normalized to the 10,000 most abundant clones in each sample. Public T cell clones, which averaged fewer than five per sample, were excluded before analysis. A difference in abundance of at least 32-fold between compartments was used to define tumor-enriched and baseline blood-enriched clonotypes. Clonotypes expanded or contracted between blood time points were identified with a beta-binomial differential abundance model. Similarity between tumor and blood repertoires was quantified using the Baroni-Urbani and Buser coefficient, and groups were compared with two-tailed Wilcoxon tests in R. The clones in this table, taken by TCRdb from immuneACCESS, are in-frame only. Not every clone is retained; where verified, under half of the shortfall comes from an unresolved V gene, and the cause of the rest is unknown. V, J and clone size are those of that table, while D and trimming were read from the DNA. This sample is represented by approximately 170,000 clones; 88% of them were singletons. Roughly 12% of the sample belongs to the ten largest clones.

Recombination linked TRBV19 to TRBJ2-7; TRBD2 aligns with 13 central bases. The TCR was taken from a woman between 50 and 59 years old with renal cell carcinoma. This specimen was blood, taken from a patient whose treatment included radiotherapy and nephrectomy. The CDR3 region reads CASSTSRFPLLAGGPREQYF. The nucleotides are TGTGCCAGTAGTACTTCTCGTTTCCCCCTACTAGCGGGAGGGCCAAGGGAGCAGTACTTC.